Presented here are 5 T cell receptor beta chains from one specimen sequenced in a study of OX40 agonist ivuxolimab in advanced cancers. Assay used: immunoSEQ multiplex PCR; TCRdb lists only in-frame clones, some missing. The sample has 3,500 or so clones; approximately 84% are singletons. This sample comprised CD4+ or CD8+ T cells sorted from blood, obtained in a trial of the OX40 agonist ivuxolimab. The source of these receptors is an adult with an advanced solid tumor such as melanoma, head and neck, liver or kidney cancer.

In its sample, this clone is medium-sized. The chain carries TRBV7-6 and TRBJ2-7, with TRBD2 matching over 7 bases. The J segment lost 0 bases and the V segment lost 5 bases, leaving 13 bases of the junction unmatched. The V gene's germline CDR1 is SGHVS and CDR2 FNYEAQ. This CDR3 is built from 17 residues. CDR3 sequence: CASSPRGGRDRSYEQYF. CDR3 DNA: TGTGCCAGCAGCCCGCGGGGAGGGCGGGACCGCTCCTACGAGCAGTACTTC.

The chain carries TRBV7-9 and TRBJ2-5; D gene unclear. There are 14 residues in the CDR3. Per the germline V gene, CDR1 is SEHNR and CDR2 is FQNEAQ (reference sequence). Trimming removed 5 bases at V and 2 bases at J, with 12 bases between. The CDR3 is CASSVGSNQETQYF. In nucleotides, the CDR3 is TGTGCCAGCAGCGTCGGTTCTAATCAAGAGACCCAGTACTTC.

In its sample, this clone is medium-sized. The chain carries TRBV5-6 and TRBJ2-1; 9 bases map to TRBD1. The trim removed 0 bases at V and 4 bases at J, leaving 14 bases unmatched. The CDR3 is 19 amino acids. The V gene's germline CDR1 is SGHDT and CDR2 YYEEEE. For the CDR3, the DNA is TGTGCCAGCAGCTTGGAGGGGAGGTCGGACAGGGGTGGGTACAATGAGCAGTTCTTC. Its protein is CASSLEGRSDRGGYNEQFF. The entire variable domain, with the rest obtained from reference TRBV5-6 and TRBJ2-1, is as follows: DAGVTQSPTHLIKTRGQQVTLRCSPKSGHDTVSWYQQALGQGPQFIFQYYEEEERQRGNFPDRFSGHQFPNYSSELNVNALLLGDSALYLCASSLEGRSDRGGYNEQFFGPGTRLTVL.

The chain joins TRBV28 to TRBJ1-1; 7 nucleotides align to TRBD1. The CDR3 totals 14 residues. With V trimmed by 5 bases and J by 2 bases, 5 bases remained unmatched. Germline-derived CDR1 and CDR2 are MDHEN and SYDVKM. The CDR3 DNA reads TGTGCCAGCAGTCGGACAGGAACAAACACTGAAGCTTTCTTT. Translation gives CASSRTGTNTEAFF.

The chain links TRBV11-3 to TRBJ2-2; D possibly corresponds to TRBD1 (6 bases). V was cut by 5 bases and J by 5 bases, with 15 bases left in between. Germline CDR1 and CDR2: SGHNT and YENEEA. The CDR3 is 15 amino acids. The CDR3 DNA reads as TGTGCCAGCAGCCCCCTCGGACAGCAAACCGGGGAGCTGTTTTTT. It encodes CASSPLGQQTGELFF. Together with reference TRBV11-3 and TRBJ2-2, the CDR3 gives the full variable domain: EAGVVQSPRYKIIEKKQPVAFWCNPISGHNTLYWYLQNLGQGPELLIRYENEEAVDDSQLPKDRFSAERLKGVDSTLKIQPAELGDSAVYLCASSPLGQQTGELFFGEGSRLTVL.